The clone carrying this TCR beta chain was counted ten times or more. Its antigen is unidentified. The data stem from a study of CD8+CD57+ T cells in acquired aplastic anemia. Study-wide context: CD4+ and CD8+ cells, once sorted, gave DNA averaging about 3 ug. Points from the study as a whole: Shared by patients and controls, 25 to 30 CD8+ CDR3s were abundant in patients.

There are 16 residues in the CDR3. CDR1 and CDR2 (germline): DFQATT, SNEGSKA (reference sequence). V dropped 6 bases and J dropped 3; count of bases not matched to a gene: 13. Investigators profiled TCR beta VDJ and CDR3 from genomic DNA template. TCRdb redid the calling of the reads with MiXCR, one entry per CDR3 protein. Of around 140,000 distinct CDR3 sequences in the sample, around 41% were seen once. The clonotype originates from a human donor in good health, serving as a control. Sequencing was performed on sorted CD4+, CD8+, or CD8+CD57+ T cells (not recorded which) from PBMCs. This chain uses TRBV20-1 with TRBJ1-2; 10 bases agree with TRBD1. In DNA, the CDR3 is TGCAGTGCGTCCGGGACAGGGGCGAAACAATACTATGGCTACACCTTC. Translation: CSASGTGAKQYYGYTF.